This TCR beta chain emerged from a study of T-cell reconstitution after alpha-beta-depleted transplantation in children. Points on this clonotype: Its specificity is not known.

Using unique molecular identifiers, the investigators prepared the TCRbeta library. One entry per CDR3 protein results from TCRdb running MiXCR on the PCR reads. The sample has 600,000 to 800,000 distinct CDR3 sequences, roughly 14% seen once. V lost 5 bases, J lost 6 bases, and 13 bases lay in between. This CDR3 is built from 14 residues. General study findings and limits: By about two months after transplant, alpha-beta T cells reportedly arose from several hundred graft clones that had expanded. The study traced high day-60 TCRbeta diversity in some patients to surviving recipient T cells and thymic progenitors. After one year, T-cell counts and TCRbeta diversity mostly came from new T cells.

Specimen: PBMCs, collected before TCRalphabeta/CD19-depleted stem cell transplant. The TCR comes from a girl aged 2 to 10 with congenital amegakaryocytic thrombocytopenia, due to receive a stem cell transplant. The genes are TRBV12-3 or TRBV12-4 and TRBJ2-2, with unresolved D. CDR3 loop: CASSVEAPPGELFF. CDR3 nucleotides: TGTGCCAGCAGTGTAGAGGCCCCCCCCGGGGAGCTGTTTTTT.